This T cell receptor beta chain originates from a study of CD8 T cells in ankylosing spondylitis. Germline CDR1 is SGHRS and CDR2 is YFSETQ. Trimming at V came to 1 base and at J to 4 bases, leaving 7 bases not matched to a gene. There are 16 residues in the CDR3. MiXCR was run by TCRdb on the 5' RACE reads, yielding one entry per CDR3 protein. The sample yields about 240,000 distinct CDR3 sequences, less than 10% seen once. This clonotype was seen more than once but under ten times. The V and J genes are TRBV5-1 and TRBJ2-3, with 9 bases identical to TRBD2. The sequence came from a male donor with ankylosing spondylitis or in good health (not recorded which). What was sequenced was blood, either unsorted or a sorted T cell fraction (not recorded which). The CDR3 sequence is CASSLSVAGDSDTQYF. In nucleotides, the CDR3 is TGCGCCAGCAGCTTGTCGGTAGCGGGAGACTCAGATACGCAGTATTTT.